This is a list of T cell receptor beta chains from one sample in a study of blood T cell repertoires in COVID-19. Generated by immunoSEQ multiplex PCR, the TCRdb table keeps only in-frame clones and is missing some. The sample lists 16,000 or so clones, roughly nine tenths occurring once. The specimen sequenced was peripheral blood. These receptors originate from a man older than 75 with acute or convalescent COVID-19. Both conserved end residues are part of each CDR3. Each record gives: clone size, D gene, V gene, J gene, CDR3 length, CDR3 protein, CDR3 DNA. D genes are given only for firm matches. Rows may omit the clone size; those that give it use once, few, many or a size class.

size: -
D: TRBD1
V: TRBV29-1
J: TRBJ2-5
length: 13
CDR3: CSVEATGRETQYF
DNA: TGCAGCGTTGAAGCGACAGGGCGGGAGACCCAGTACTTC

size: -
D: -
V: TRBV11-2
J: TRBJ1-1
length: 14
CDR3: CASSPLTVNTEAFF
DNA: TGTGCCAGCAGCCCCCTGACAGTGAACACTGAAGCTTTCTTT

size: -
D: -
V: TRBV12-5
J: TRBJ2-7
length: 13
CDR3: CASGFDARYEQYF
DNA: TGTGCTAGTGGTTTTGATGCCAGGTACGAGCAGTACTTC

size: -
D: TRBD1
V: TRBV11-2
J: TRBJ2-7
length: 15
CDR3: CASSLAGTGLYEQYF
DNA: TGTGCCAGCAGCTTGGCCGGGACAGGGCTGTACGAGCAGTACTTC

size: -
D: -
V: TRBV20-1
J: TRBJ1-1
length: 13
CDR3: CSASQGPRTEAFF
DNA: TGCAGTGCTAGTCAGGGGCCCAGGACTGAAGCTTTCTTT

size: -
D: -
V: TRBV30
J: TRBJ2-1
length: 13
CDR3: CAWSDAGRNEQFF
DNA: TGTGCCTGGAGTGATGCAGGCCGCAATGAGCAGTTCTTC

size: few
D: -
V: TRBV5-1
J: TRBJ1-3
length: 18
CDR3: CASSLRDFLPLFRNTIYF
DNA: TGCGCCAGCAGCTTGAGGGACTTCTTACCCCTGTTTCGAAACACCATATATTTT

size: -
D: -
V: TRBV5-1
J: TRBJ2-3
length: 13
CDR3: CASSLGAADTQYF
DNA: TGCGCCAGCAGCTTGGGAGCGGCAGATACGCAGTATTTT

size: once
D: TRBD2
V: TRBV9
J: TRBJ2-1
length: 15
CDR3: CASSATSGGYNEQFF
DNA: TGTGCCAGCAGCGCGACTAGCGGGGGTTACAATGAGCAGTTCTTC

size: -
D: -
V: TRBV7-9
J: TRBJ1-1
length: 15
CDR3: CASRRGEIMNTEAFF
DNA: TGTGCCAGCAGAAGAGGAGAGATCATGAACACTGAAGCTTTCTTT

size: -
D: -
V: TRBV27
J: TRBJ1-6
length: 16
CDR3: CASKLERSLYNSPLHF
DNA: TGTGCCAGCAAACTAGAACGGTCCCTCTATAATTCACCCCTCCACTTT

size: -
D: -
V: TRBV12-3/TRBV12-4
J: TRBJ1-4
length: 12
CDR3: CASSLAGEKLFF
DNA: TGTGCCAGCAGTTTGGCGGGGGAAAAACTGTTTTTT

size: -
D: TRBD2
V: TRBV7-9
J: TRBJ2-1
length: 16
CDR3: CASSLHTSGSYNEQFF
DNA: TGTGCCAGCAGCTTACATACTAGCGGTTCCTACAATGAGCAGTTCTTC

size: -
D: -
V: TRBV6-5
J: TRBJ2-2
length: 15
CDR3: CASSGGVLLAGELFF
DNA: TGTGCCAGCTCTGGAGGGGTTCTCCTGGCCGGGGAGCTGTTTTTT

size: -
D: -
V: TRBV6-6
J: TRBJ1-1
length: 17
CDR3: CASSLPRLQFMNTEAFF
DNA: TGTGCCAGCAGTCTCCCGCGGCTTCAATTCATGAACACTGAAGCTTTCTTT

size: -
D: TRBD1
V: TRBV29-1
J: TRBJ2-2
length: 12
CDR3: CSVETGAGELFF
DNA: TGCAGCGTTGAAACAGGGGCCGGGGAGCTGTTTTTT

size: -
D: -
V: TRBV5-4
J: TRBJ1-4
length: 15
CDR3: CASSAYERSNEKLFF
DNA: TGTGCCAGCAGCGCGTACGAACGATCTAATGAAAAACTGTTTTTT

size: -
D: TRBD1
V: TRBV19
J: TRBJ2-3
length: 14
CDR3: CASRTGVSTDTQYF
DNA: TGTGCCAGCCGGACAGGGGTGAGCACAGATACGCAGTATTTT

size: -
D: -
V: TRBV19
J: TRBJ1-1
length: 14
CDR3: CASSIDSGNTEAFF
DNA: TGTGCCAGTAGTATAGATTCGGGGAACACTGAAGCTTTCTTT

size: -
D: TRBD2
V: TRBV12-5
J: TRBJ2-3
length: 18
CDR3: CASGLRGLAGGSTDTQYF
DNA: TGTGCTAGTGGTTTGAGGGGACTAGCGGGGGGAAGCACAGATACGCAGTATTTT

size: -
D: -
V: TRBV11-2
J: TRBJ2-1
length: 19
CDR3: CASSRLVISGPSTGNEQFF
DNA: TGTGCCAGCAGCCGACTTGTAATTAGCGGACCCTCAACCGGCAATGAGCAGTTCTTC

size: -
D: -
V: TRBV5-4
J: TRBJ2-1
length: 19
CDR3: CASSLSTGRGVGSYNEQFF
DNA: TGTGCCAGCAGCTTGTCTACAGGGAGGGGGGTTGGATCCTACAATGAGCAGTTCTTC

size: -
D: -
V: TRBV19
J: TRBJ1-6
length: 12
CDR3: CASSHQGAPLHF
DNA: TGTGCCAGTAGTCATCAAGGGGCACCCCTCCACTTT

size: -
D: TRBD1
V: TRBV6-5
J: TRBJ2-7
length: 14
CDR3: CASIITGVTYEQYF
DNA: TGTGCCAGCATTATCACAGGGGTAACCTACGAGCAGTACTTC

size: -
D: TRBD1
V: TRBV5-1
J: TRBJ1-2
length: 16
CDR3: CASSRGGTAANYGYTF
DNA: TGCGCCAGCAGCCGTGGCGGGACAGCAGCTAACTATGGCTACACCTTC

size: -
D: -
V: TRBV5-5
J: TRBJ1-1
length: 15
CDR3: CASSPAPRQGTEAFF
DNA: TGTGCCAGCAGCCCAGCCCCACGGCAGGGGACTGAAGCTTTCTTT

size: -
D: TRBD1
V: TRBV5-8
J: TRBJ2-5
length: 14
CDR3: CASSRTGGGETQYF
DNA: TGTGCCAGCAGCAGGACAGGGGGCGGAGAGACCCAGTACTTC

size: once
D: -
V: TRBV2
J: TRBJ2-1
length: 11
CDR3: CASSADNEQFF
DNA: TGTGCCAGCAGTGCAGACAATGAGCAGTTCTTC

size: -
D: -
V: TRBV28
J: TRBJ1-5
length: 14
CDR3: CASSGQNSNQPQHF
DNA: TGTGCCAGCAGCGGACAGAATAGCAATCAGCCCCAGCATTTT

size: -
D: TRBD1
V: TRBV6-6
J: TRBJ2-5
length: 12
CDR3: CASRPGGETQYF
DNA: TGTGCCAGCAGACCAGGGGGAGAGACCCAGTACTTC

size: -
D: TRBD1
V: TRBV9
J: TRBJ2-5
length: 15
CDR3: CASSPTTGGWETQYF
DNA: TGTGCCAGCAGCCCCACGACAGGGGGATGGGAGACCCAGTACTTC

size: -
D: -
V: TRBV24-1
J: TRBJ2-7
length: 13
CDR3: CATSDPTLSEQYF
DNA: TGTGCCACCAGTGATCCGACACTCTCCGAGCAGTACTTC

size: -
D: TRBD1
V: TRBV5-8
J: TRBJ1-5
length: 15
CDR3: CASSLGRTGTRAQHF
DNA: TGTGCCAGCAGCTTGGGGAGGACAGGTACGAGGGCCCAGCATTTT

size: -
D: TRBD2
V: TRBV2
J: TRBJ2-2
length: 15
CDR3: CASRGTSGSTGELFF
DNA: TGTGCCAGCAGGGGGACTAGCGGGAGTACCGGGGAGCTGTTTTTT

size: -
D: -
V: TRBV5-1
J: TRBJ2-2
length: 15
CDR3: CASSSSTANTGELFF
DNA: TGCGCCAGCAGCTCTTCTACAGCGAACACCGGGGAGCTGTTTTTT

size: few
D: TRBD1
V: TRBV2
J: TRBJ1-6
length: 15
CDR3: CASSAEGTGRSPLHF
DNA: TGTGCCAGCAGTGCGGAGGGGACAGGGCGTTCACCCCTCCACTTT

size: -
D: -
V: TRBV5-8
J: TRBJ1-5
length: 15
CDR3: CASSLVGSSRQPQHF
DNA: TGTGCCAGCAGCTTGGTCGGTAGCTCCCGTCAGCCCCAGCATTTT

size: -
D: -
V: TRBV10-3
J: TRBJ2-7
length: 13
CDR3: CAISGGNTYEQYF
DNA: TGTGCCATCAGCGGAGGGAACACCTACGAGCAGTACTTC

size: -
D: TRBD1
V: TRBV13
J: TRBJ1-1
length: 16
CDR3: CASSFWRQGVNTEAFF
DNA: TGTGCCAGCAGCTTTTGGCGGCAGGGGGTGAACACTGAAGCTTTCTTT

size: -
D: -
V: TRBV2
J: TRBJ2-7
length: 14
CDR3: CASIRGGGGYEQYF
DNA: TGTGCCAGCATTCGAGGAGGGGGCGGCTACGAGCAGTACTTC

size: -
D: -
V: TRBV6-1
J: TRBJ2-6
length: 16
CDR3: CASSENGASGANVLTF
DNA: TGTGCCAGCAGTGAGAACGGAGCGTCTGGGGCCAACGTCCTGACTTTC

size: -
D: TRBD2
V: TRBV5-4
J: TRBJ2-5
length: 15
CDR3: CASSLAPSGQETQYF
DNA: TGTGCCAGCAGCTTGGCCCCTAGCGGGCAAGAGACCCAGTACTTC

size: few
D: TRBD1
V: TRBV30
J: TRBJ1-2
length: 14
CDR3: CASWTGGLFRGYTF
DNA: TGTGCCTCTTGGACAGGGGGCCTATTTCGAGGCTACACCTTC

size: -
D: -
V: TRBV5-6
J: TRBJ1-6
length: 16
CDR3: CASSSRGGAYNSPLHF
DNA: TGTGCCAGCAGCTCCCGGGGGGGGGCCTATAATTCACCCCTCCACTTT

size: -
D: -
V: TRBV30
J: TRBJ1-1
length: 13
CDR3: CAWKLQGLSEAFF
DNA: TGTGCCTGGAAGCTACAGGGTTTATCTGAAGCTTTCTTT

size: -
D: -
V: TRBV7-9
J: TRBJ1-2
length: 15
CDR3: CASSLLGAKNYGYTF
DNA: TGTGCCAGCAGCTTATTAGGGGCGAAAAACTATGGCTACACCTTC

size: once
D: -
V: TRBV2
J: TRBJ2-7
length: 15
CDR3: CASSEARGQWNEQYF
DNA: TGTGCCAGCAGTGAAGCGCGAGGACAGTGGAACGAGCAGTACTTC

size: -
D: -
V: TRBV3-1/TRBV3-2
J: TRBJ2-3
length: 13
CDR3: CASSRRRADTQYF
DNA: TGTGCCAGCAGCCGACGCAGGGCAGATACGCAGTATTTT

size: -
D: -
V: TRBV9
J: TRBJ2-1
length: 14
CDR3: CASSVEAGFNEQFF
DNA: TGTGCCAGCAGCGTAGAGGCAGGGTTCAATGAGCAGTTCTTC

size: once
D: -
V: TRBV5-6
J: TRBJ2-3
length: 13
CDR3: CASSGTSLDTQYF
DNA: TGTGCCAGCAGCGGAACTAGCTTAGATACGCAGTATTTT

size: -
D: TRBD2
V: TRBV6-4
J: TRBJ2-1
length: 16
CDR3: CASSAASGRPYNEQFF
DNA: TGTGCCAGCAGTGCGGCTAGCGGGAGGCCCTACAATGAGCAGTTCTTC

size: -
D: -
V: TRBV12-3/TRBV12-4
J: TRBJ2-4
length: 12
CDR3: CASTRAPGIQYF
DNA: TGTGCCAGCACTAGGGCCCCGGGGATTCAGTACTTC

size: -
D: TRBD1
V: TRBV2
J: TRBJ2-2
length: 15
CDR3: CASRSQGARTGELFF
DNA: TGTGCCAGCAGATCACAGGGGGCGCGGACCGGGGAGCTGTTTTTT

size: -
D: -
V: TRBV6-5
J: TRBJ1-1
length: 13
CDR3: CASGRGENTEAFF
DNA: TGTGCCAGCGGCCGGGGGGAGAACACTGAAGCTTTCTTT

size: -
D: TRBD1
V: TRBV15
J: TRBJ1-5
length: 15
CDR3: CATSRAGQGSQPQHF
DNA: TGTGCCACCAGCAGAGCGGGACAGGGAAGTCAGCCCCAGCATTTT

size: once
D: -
V: TRBV3-1/TRBV3-2
J: TRBJ2-5
length: 16
CDR3: CASSRNPGIAQETQYF
DNA: TGTGCCAGCAGCCGGAACCCGGGGATAGCCCAAGAGACCCAGTACTTC

size: -
D: -
V: TRBV11-2
J: TRBJ2-5
length: 13
CDR3: CASSVRQEPSQYF
DNA: TGTGCCAGCAGCGTAAGACAGGAACCGTCCCAGTACTTC

size: -
D: -
V: TRBV7-6
J: TRBJ2-5
length: 14
CDR3: CASSSLGGEETQYF
DNA: TGTGCCAGCAGCTCCCTGGGCGGGGAGGAGACCCAGTACTTC